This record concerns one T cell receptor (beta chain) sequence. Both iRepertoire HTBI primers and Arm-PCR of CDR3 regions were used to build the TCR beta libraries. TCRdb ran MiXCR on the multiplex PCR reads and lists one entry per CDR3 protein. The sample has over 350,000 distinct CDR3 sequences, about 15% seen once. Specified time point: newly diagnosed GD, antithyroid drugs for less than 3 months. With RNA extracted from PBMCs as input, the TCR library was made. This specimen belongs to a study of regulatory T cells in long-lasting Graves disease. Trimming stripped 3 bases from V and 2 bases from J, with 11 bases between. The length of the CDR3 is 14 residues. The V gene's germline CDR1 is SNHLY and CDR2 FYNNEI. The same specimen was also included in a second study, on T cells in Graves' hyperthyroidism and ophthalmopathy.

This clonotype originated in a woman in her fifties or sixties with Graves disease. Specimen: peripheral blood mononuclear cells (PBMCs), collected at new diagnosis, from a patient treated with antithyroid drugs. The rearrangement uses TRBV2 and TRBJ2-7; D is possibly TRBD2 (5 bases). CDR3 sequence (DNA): TGTGCCAGCAGTGACGGAAATAGCGCCTACGAGCAGTACTTC. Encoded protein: CASSDGNSAYEQYF.